The sequence of this TCR beta chain was determined in a study of shared clonotypes between healthy human individuals. DNA at 150 to 250 ng, some 31,000 T cell genomes, went into sorted-subset replicate PCRs. Assay used: immunoSEQ multiplex PCR; TCRdb lists only in-frame clones, some missing. The sample consists of 2 million to 3 million clones, roughly 93% of them appearing once. There are 17 residues in the CDR3. CDR1 and CDR2 from the germline V gene are SGDLS and YYNGEE. Trimming cost V 4 bases and J 7 bases, with 23 bases left between them. Specimen: naive CD4+ T cells from PBMCs. Subset in this sample: CD45RA+ positively selected. The chain carries TRBV9 and TRBJ2-2; a possible D gene is TRBD2 (5 bases). The clonotype comes from a man aged 18 to 30 in good health. Some clones in this sample may be carry-over from other donors' samples. CDR3 coding DNA: TGTGCCAGCAGCTTATCGAGGGCTAGGTCATTGGGCGGGGAGCTGTTTTTT. Translating gives CASSLSRARSLGGELFF.